This T cell receptor (beta chain) was documented in a study of CD8 T cells in ankylosing spondylitis. Findings of the study overall: CD8+ by phenotype, disease-linked clones were relatively rare in peripheral blood. Blood of patients with ankylosing spondylitis appeared to be characterized by a TCR beta motif of about 8 highly homologous variants. Researchers reportedly found disease-linked clones significantly enriched in matched ankylosing spondylitis synovial fluid.

The germline CDR1 and CDR2 sequences are DFQATT and SNEGSKA (reference sequence). The ends were cut back, 8 bases at V and 2 bases at J, with 3 bases in the middle. This CDR3 comprises 9 residues. Library preparation for TCR beta used quantitative 5'-RACE with molecular barcodes. TCRdb re-called the 5' RACE reads through MiXCR, storing one row per CDR3 protein. The sample includes a few hundred thousand distinct CDR3 sequences, 7.3% of them seen just once. This clonotype was detected ten times or more. Its specificity is unknown. Sequenced: blood, either unsorted or a sorted T cell fraction (not recorded which). The V call is TRBV20-1, the J call TRBJ1-2; no definite D call. This clonotype was sampled from a male donor with ankylosing spondylitis. This CDR3 reads CSPNYGYTF. The CDR3 coding sequence is TGCAGTCCAAACTATGGCTACACCTTC.